This TCR beta chain was found in a study of blood T cell repertoires in COVID-19. Generated by immunoSEQ multiplex PCR, the TCRdb table keeps only in-frame clones and is missing some. The sample holds 84,000 or so clones, about 86% seen once. Per the germline V gene, CDR1 is LGHDT and CDR2 is YNNKEL (reference sequence). Trimming at V came to 4 bases and at J to 3 bases, leaving 4 bases not matched to a gene. The CDR3 runs 14 residues. Material: peripheral blood. This TCR was sampled from a man at least 80 years old with active or convalescent COVID-19. The chain uses TRBV3-1 (or the pseudogene TRBV3-2) and TRBJ1-2, with TRBD1 matching over 8 bases. CDR3: CASSRTGRDYGYTF. CDR3 DNA: TGTGCCAGCAGCCGGACAGGGCGGGACTATGGCTACACCTTC.